The present T cell receptor beta chain was sequenced within a study of technical replicates of blood from several donors. Trimming pared 8 bases from V and 5 bases from J, leaving 13 bases between. CDR3 length: 13 amino acids. Germline-derived CDR1 and CDR2 are MDHEN and SYDVKM. Measured with immunoSEQ multiplex PCR; TCRdb has only the in-frame clones, and not every one. The sample contains 68,000 or so clones, around nine tenths of which appear only once. The specimen sequenced was T cells isolated from PBMCs. This chain joins TRBV28 and TRBJ2-1, with D possibly matching TRBD2 (5 bases). The clonotype originates from a human donor in good health. The CDR3 here is CASVFGSDNEQFF. The CDR3 nucleotides read TGTGCCAGCGTTTTTGGGAGTGACAATGAGCAGTTCTTC.